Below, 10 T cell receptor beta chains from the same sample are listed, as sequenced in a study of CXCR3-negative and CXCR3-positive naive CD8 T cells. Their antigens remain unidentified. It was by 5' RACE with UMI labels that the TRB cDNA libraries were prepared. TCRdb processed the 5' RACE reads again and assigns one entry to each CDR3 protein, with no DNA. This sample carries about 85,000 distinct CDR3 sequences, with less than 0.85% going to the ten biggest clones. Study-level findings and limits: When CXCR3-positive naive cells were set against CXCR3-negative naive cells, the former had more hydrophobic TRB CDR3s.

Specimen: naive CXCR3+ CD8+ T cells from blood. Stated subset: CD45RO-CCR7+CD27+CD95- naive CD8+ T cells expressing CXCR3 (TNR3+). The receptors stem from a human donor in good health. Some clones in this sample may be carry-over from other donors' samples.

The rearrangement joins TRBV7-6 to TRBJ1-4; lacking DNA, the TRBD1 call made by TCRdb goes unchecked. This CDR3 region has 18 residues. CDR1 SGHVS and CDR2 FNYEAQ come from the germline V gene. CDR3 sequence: CASSHLGTGRGQDEKLFF.

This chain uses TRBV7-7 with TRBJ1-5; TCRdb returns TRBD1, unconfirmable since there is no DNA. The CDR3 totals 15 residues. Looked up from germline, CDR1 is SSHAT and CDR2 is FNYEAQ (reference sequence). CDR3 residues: CASSLTPGSNQPQHF.

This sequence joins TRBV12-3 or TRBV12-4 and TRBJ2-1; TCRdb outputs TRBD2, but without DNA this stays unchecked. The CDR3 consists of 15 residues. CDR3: CASTSPGLPFYEQFF.

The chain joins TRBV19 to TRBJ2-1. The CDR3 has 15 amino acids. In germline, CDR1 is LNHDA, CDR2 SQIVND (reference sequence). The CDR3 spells CASSLAESSYNEQFF.

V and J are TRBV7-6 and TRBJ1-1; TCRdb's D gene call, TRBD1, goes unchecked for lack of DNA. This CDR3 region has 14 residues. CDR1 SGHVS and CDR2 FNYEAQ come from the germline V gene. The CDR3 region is CASSLMGGMDEAFF.

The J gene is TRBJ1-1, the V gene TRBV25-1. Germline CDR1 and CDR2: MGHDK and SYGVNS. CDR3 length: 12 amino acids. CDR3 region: CASSFESTEAFF.

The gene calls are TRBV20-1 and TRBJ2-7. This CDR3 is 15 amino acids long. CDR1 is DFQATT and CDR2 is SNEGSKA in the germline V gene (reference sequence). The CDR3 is CSARGREPRSYEQYF.

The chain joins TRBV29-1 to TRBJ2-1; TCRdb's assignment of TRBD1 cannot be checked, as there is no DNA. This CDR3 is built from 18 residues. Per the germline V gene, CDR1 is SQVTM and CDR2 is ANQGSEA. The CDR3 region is CSVEDFTAGDVGNNEQFF.

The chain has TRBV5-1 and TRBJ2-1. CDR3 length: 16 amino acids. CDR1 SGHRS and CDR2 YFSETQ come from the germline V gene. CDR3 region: CASTTTVGGSYNEQFF. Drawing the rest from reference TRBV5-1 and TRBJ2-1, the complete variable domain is KAGVTQTPRYLIKTRGQQVTLSCSPISGHRSVSWYQQTPGQGLQFLFEYFSETQRNKGNFPGRFSGRQFSNSRSEMNVSTLELGDSALYLCASTTTVGGSYNEQFFGPGTRLTVL.

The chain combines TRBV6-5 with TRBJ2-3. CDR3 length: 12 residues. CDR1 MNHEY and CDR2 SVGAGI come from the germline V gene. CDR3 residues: CASSPVGDTQYF.